This TCR beta chain was identified in a study of T-cell reconstitution after alpha-beta-depleted transplantation in children. General study findings and limits: Expanded clones from the graft, numbering several hundred, reportedly supplied alpha-beta T cells about two months after transplant.

This CDR3 has 20 amino acids. J gave up 0 bases and V 3 bases, and 19 bases lay outside the gene matches. Germline-derived CDR1 and CDR2 are MDHEN and SYDVKM. With respect to this clonotype: What it binds is unknown.

Unique molecular identifiers were used to barcode this TCRbeta library. TCRdb used MiXCR to reprocess the PCR reads, holding one entry per CDR3 protein. This repertoire shows hundreds of thousands of distinct CDR3 sequences, roughly 13% found once; its top ten account for around 2.2%. This TCR was sampled from a male patient between 10 and 17 years old who had a stem cell transplant for acute myeloid leukemia, so the T cells may come from the graft donor. This chain joins TRBV28 and TRBJ2-7; TRBD2 matches at 8 bases. Here the sequenced sample was PBMCs, mostly from graft donor cells, taken 360 days after TCRalphabeta/CD19-depleted stem cell transplant. CDR3 amino acids: CASSFPAGVGLAPFSYEQYF. The CDR3 DNA reads TGTGCCAGCAGTTTTCCAGCGGGAGTCGGTCTCGCCCCATTCTCCTACGAGCAGTACTTC.